This paragraph reports one TCR beta chain. Original handling: Amplified reference gene primers provided the basis for estimating nucleated cell counts. Libraries were prepared by immunoSEQ multiplex PCR; TCRdb keeps only in-frame clonotypes and omits some of them. V and J calls and clone size are as listed in that table; D and trimming were resolved from the DNA. The sample holds roughly 200,000 clones, roughly 80% seen once. This sample was taken from a study of blood T cell repertoires in COVID-19. The origin of this receptor is a woman between 35 and 50 years old with COVID-19, enrolled during active disease. The source material was peripheral blood.

This CDR3 is CASSDSGEGPDEQFF. As DNA, the CDR3 is TGTGCCAGCAGTGACTCGGGGGAGGGCCCCGATGAGCAGTTCTTC. The chain is built from TRBV6-4 and TRBJ2-1, with TRBD2 identical over 7 bases. V shed 0 bases, J shed 8 bases, and the junction held 7 bases outside the gene matches. This CDR3 spans 15 amino acids. From germline, CDR1 is MRHNA and CDR2 SNTAGT.